The 16 T cell receptor beta chains in this list originate from one sample, sequenced in a study of blood T cell repertoires in COVID-19. The repertoire was sequenced with immunoSEQ multiplex PCR; TCRdb's copy has only in-frame clones and lacks some. The table lists about 250,000 clones, about 85% of them singletons, with 3% in the top ten. Material: peripheral blood. The receptors originated from a young man with active or convalescent COVID-19.

This chain links TRBV21-1 with TRBJ1-1. TRBV21-1 is described as a pseudogene. The CDR3 is made up of 14 amino acids. The CDR3 DNA sequence: TGTGCCAGCAGCTCCCAGAGAAAGCGGGTGCTGGGTTTCTTT. Translation gives CASSSQRKRVLGFF.

V gene TRBV5-1 combines with J gene TRBJ2-6; D perhaps matches TRBD1 (6 bases). The germline V gene has CDR1 SGHRS and CDR2 YFSETQ. V dropped 4 bases and J dropped 1 base, with 18 bases sitting between them. CDR3 size: 18 residues. The CDR3: CASSLRGQLQSGANVLTF. The CDR3 bases are TGCGCCAGCAGCCTACGAGGACAGTTACAATCTGGGGCCAACGTCCTGACTTTC.

This chain's CDR3 is CASSEGFIRGSYNSPLHF. As DNA, the CDR3 is TGTGCCAGCAGTGAAGGTTTTATCAGGGGTTCCTATAATTCACCCCTCCACTTT. The genes are TRBV2 and TRBJ1-6, with D maybe TRBD1 (6 bases). CDR1 and CDR2 from the germline V gene are SNHLY and FYNNEI. The V gene lost 1 base and the J gene lost 1 base, with 14 bases spanning the gap. The CDR3 spans 18 residues.

This clone was counted once. The rearrangement joins TRBV4-3 to TRBJ2-7; the match to TRBD2 covers 7 bases. Germline V gene sequence: CDR1 LGHNA, CDR2 YSLEER. The CDR3 has 15 amino acids. Trimming at V came to 3 bases and at J to 4 bases, leaving 9 bases not matched to a gene. The DNA for the CDR3 is TGCGCCAGCAGCCAGGCCTTGGTGGGGGGGTACGAGCAGTACTTC. Translation: CASSQALVGGYEQYF.

V gene TRBV6-1 combines with J gene TRBJ1-6; D gene unclear. The CDR3 sequence is 16 residues long. CDR1 and CDR2 (germline): MNHNS, SASEGT. V was trimmed by 3 bases and J by 0 bases, leaving 9 bases between them. This CDR3 reads CASSETPSSYNSPLHF. The DNA of the CDR3 is TGTGCCAGCAGTGAGACTCCTAGCTCCTATAATTCACCCCTCCACTTT.

The chain combines TRBV2 with TRBJ1-2; the match to TRBD1 covers 7 bases. Germline trimming cut 3 bases from V and 6 bases from J; bases unmatched to any gene: 10. The CDR3 is 15 amino acids. Per the germline V gene, CDR1 is SNHLY and CDR2 is FYNNEI. The CDR3 region has the DNA TGTGCCAGCAGTGAGGGCAGGGGGGTTTTCGATGGCTACACCTTC. This sequence encodes CASSEGRGVFDGYTF.

This sequence joins TRBV7-3 and TRBJ2-3; 8 bases fit TRBD2. CDR3 length equals 14 residues. Germline V lookup: CDR1 SGHTA, CDR2 FQGTGA. Trimming took 5 bases from V and 11 from J; bases not matched to a gene: 12. CDR3 nucleotides: TGTGCCAGCAGCCCCGTGGGTAGCGGGACCCAGCAGTATTTT. Protein: CASSPVGSGTQQYF.

This rearrangement joins TRBV4-3 to TRBJ1-2, with TRBD1 as a possible D gene (6 bases). The V and J ends lost 5 bases and 3 bases respectively, with 22 bases between them. Germline CDR1 LGHNA, CDR2 YSLEER. CDR3 length equals 17 residues. The CDR3 DNA follows: TGCGCCAGCAGCAAAAGCGCCCTCGTAGGACAGTACTATGGCTACACCTTC. Translation: CASSKSALVGQYYGYTF.

The rearrangement uses TRBV9 and TRBJ2-1; 8 bases line up with TRBD2. Losses at the gene ends were 3 bases for V and 5 bases for J; bases not matched to a gene: 4. The CDR3 sequence is 14 residues long. Germline V CDR1 and CDR2: SGDLS, YYNGEE. The CDR3 reads CASSAGGPNNEQFF. CDR3 nucleotides: TGTGCCAGCAGCGCGGGGGGGCCGAACAATGAGCAGTTCTTC.

The rearrangement joins TRBV27 to TRBJ2-7, with a possible D match to TRBD2 (7 bases). Per germline, CDR1 MNHEY and CDR2 SMNVEV (reference sequence). Between the trimmed V and J ends, which lost 8 bases and 5 bases, there was a span of 13 bases. This CDR3 comprises 12 residues. The CDR3 reads CASWGGHHEQYF. The DNA of the CDR3 is TGTGCCAGCTGGGGGGGGCACCACGAGCAGTACTTC.

CDR3: CASSGGQGGYSTEAFF. Here the CDR3 DNA reads TGCGCCAGCAGCGGGGGACAAGGGGGCTATAGCACTGAAGCTTTCTTT. The chain joins TRBV5-1 to TRBJ1-1; 7 nucleotides agree with TRBD1. In germline, CDR1 is SGHRS, CDR2 YFSETQ. With V trimmed by 4 bases and J by 4 bases, 13 bases remained unmatched. The CDR3 contains 16 residues.

The rearrangement uses TRBV7-2 and TRBJ1-3; tentatively, D is TRBD1 (5 bases). There are 14 residues in the CDR3. Germline values: CDR1 SGHTA, CDR2 FQGNSA. The germline V and J ends were trimmed by 5 bases and 0 bases, with 8 bases remaining between them. CDR3 sequence (DNA): TGTGCCAGCAGCCCGACAGCCTCTGGAAACACCATATATTTT. Residues: CASSPTASGNTIYF.

The chain links TRBV28 to TRBJ1-5; D might be TRBD1 (5 bases). Germline CDR1 reads MDHEN; CDR2 reads SYDVKM. The CDR3 has 13 residues. V was cut by 6 bases and J by 8 bases, with 14 bases left in between. The CDR3 loop reads CASRPPGGEPQHF. The DNA for the CDR3 is TGTGCCAGCAGACCCCCTGGGGGGGAGCCCCAGCATTTT.

The chain carries TRBV19 and TRBJ1-2, with D possibly TRBD1 on 6 matching bases. CDR1 is LNHDA and CDR2 is SQIVND in the germline V gene (reference sequence). Deletions cut 3 bases from V and 3 bases from J, with 17 bases between. This CDR3 has 16 amino acids. In nucleotides, the CDR3 is TGTGCCAGTAGTATCTTCCCCCCGGACAGCTACTATGGCTACACCTTC. Protein product: CASSIFPPDSYYGYTF.

The chain joins TRBV19 to TRBJ2-2; perhaps TRBD1 as D (5 bases). The CDR3 consists of 16 residues. Germline lookup yields CDR1 LNHDA and CDR2 SQIVND (reference sequence). V lost 9 bases and J 0 bases, leaving 17 bases between the germline ends. The CDR3 DNA is TGTGCCAGCTCCGACAGCATGTCACCGAACACCGGGGAGCTGTTTTTT. It translates to CASSDSMSPNTGELFF.

About this clone itself: The CDR3 does not close with the conserved phenylalanine or tryptophan, likely indicating a read error. The limits of the CDR3 on the DNA are not certain, so only TCRdb's listed CDR3 is given. The V gene is TRBV6-2 or TRBV6-3, the J gene TRBJ2-3; the table calls TRBD2, which could not be checked here. The length of the CDR3 is 14 amino acids, counting both ends. Germline lookup yields CDR1 MNHEY and CDR2 SVGEGT. The CDR3 loop reads CASSAGTSVPFFPR.